This paragraph covers one T cell receptor beta chain sequence. Authors' analysis steps: It was from reference gene primer amplification that nucleated cell counts were estimated. Method: immunoSEQ multiplex PCR; TCRdb's copy keeps in-frame clones and lacks some. That table is the source of V, J and clone size, and D and trimming were worked out from the DNA. The sample lists approximately 170,000 clones; over 75% were seen once. These data come from a study of blood T cell repertoires in COVID-19. Study overall: The study drew acute and convalescent COVID-19 samples from the United States, Italy and Spain. Sources were T cells, B-cell-depleted T cells, or PBMCs; the material itself was cDNA or gDNA.

There are 12 residues in the CDR3. Trimming removed 5 bases at V and 7 bases at J, with 6 bases between. J is TRBJ1-6 and V is TRBV12-3 or TRBV12-4; D unresolved. This TCR came from a man between 60 and 75 years old who had recovered from COVID-19. The sample taken for sequencing was peripheral blood. The DNA of the CDR3 is TGTGCCAGCAGTCTCCTCAATTCACCCCTCCACTTT. It is translated as CASSLLNSPLHF.